Listed below are T cell receptor beta chains from one sample, sequenced in a study of T cell responses to AZD1222 COVID-19 vaccine. Profiling relied on immunoSEQ multiplex PCR, and the TCRdb table lists in-frame clones only, not all of them. The sample shows some 150,000 clones, 87% of them seen only once. The sequencing used peripheral blood, collected 28 days after the second AZD1222 dose. The source is an adult who received the AZD1222 COVID-19 vaccine. The CDR3 runs from the conserved cysteine through the conserved F or W. D genes are given only for firm matches. Clone size is given for some rows only: seen once, a few or many times, or a class if the clone is expanded.

v_call	j_call	clone_size	cdr3_length	d_call	cdr3_aa	cdr3_nt
TRBV5-1	TRBJ1-5	NA	14	NA	CASSSDGTNQPQHF	TGCGCCAGCAGCTCGGACGGTACCAATCAGCCCCAGCATTTT
TRBV7-9	TRBJ2-1	NA	14	NA	CASSLEATWNEQFF	TGTGCCAGCAGCTTAGAGGCGACCTGGAATGAGCAGTTCTTC
TRBV28	TRBJ2-1	few	20	TRBD2	CASSSPPGLAGDYSYNEQFF	TGTGCCAGCAGTAGTCCTCCGGGACTAGCGGGAGATTACTCCTACAATGAGCAGTTCTTC
TRBV27	TRBJ1-1	NA	15	TRBD1	CASSFRGPDYTEAFF	TGTGCCAGCAGTTTCAGGGGGCCGGATTACACTGAAGCTTTCTTT
TRBV28	TRBJ1-1	NA	15	NA	CASSSTGALNTEAFF	TGTGCCAGCAGTTCGACGGGGGCGCTAAACACTGAAGCTTTCTTT
TRBV2	TRBJ2-5	few	13	NA	CASSARGKETQYF	TGTGCCAGCAGTGCACGGGGGAAGGAGACCCAGTACTTC
TRBV19	TRBJ1-5	NA	15	NA	CASRKRNSGNQPQHF	TGTGCCAGTAGAAAGAGAAATTCCGGCAATCAGCCCCAGCATTTT
TRBV27	TRBJ2-2	NA	16	NA	CASSYAKGLNTGELFF	TGTGCCAGCAGTTACGCAAAGGGGCTGAACACCGGGGAGCTGTTTTTT
TRBV6-1	TRBJ2-1	NA	17	NA	CASSERFGSGGSGEQFF	TGTGCCAGCAGTGAGAGGTTTGGTAGTGGGGGGTCTGGGGAGCAGTTCTTC
TRBV3-1/TRBV3-2	TRBJ2-1	NA	12	NA	CASSQVAGEQFF	TGTGCCAGCAGCCAAGTTGCAGGGGAGCAGTTCTTC
TRBV7-2	TRBJ2-1	NA	14	NA	CASKKSGAQDEQFF	TGTGCCAGCAAAAAATCCGGGGCGCAGGATGAGCAGTTCTTC
TRBV29-1	TRBJ1-4	NA	13	NA	CSVEDREGEKLFF	TGCAGCGTTGAAGACAGGGAAGGTGAAAAACTGTTTTTT
TRBV4-1	TRBJ1-2	NA	15	NA	CASSQGTGVSYGYTF	TGCGCCAGCAGCCAAGGCACAGGAGTTTCCTATGGCTACACCTTC
TRBV28	TRBJ1-6	once	19	TRBD1	CASSSTRTGGFSYNSPLHF	TGTGCCAGCAGTTCAACCAGGACAGGGGGATTTTCCTATAATTCACCCCTCCACTTT
TRBV4-3	TRBJ2-1	once	18	TRBD2	CASSQVLAGALGGVEQFF	TGCGCCAGCAGCCAAGTACTAGCGGGAGCACTCGGGGGGGTAGAGCAGTTCTTC
TRBV28	TRBJ2-7	NA	12	TRBD2	CASSGLVNEQYF	TGTGCCAGCAGCGGACTAGTCAACGAGCAGTACTTC
TRBV19	TRBJ1-5	NA	16	NA	CASSISGVRYNQPQHF	TGTGCCAGTAGTATATCGGGGGTCCGTTACAATCAGCCCCAGCATTTT
TRBV7-8	TRBJ1-6	NA	13	NA	CASSERLWSPLHF	TGTGCCAGCAGCGAAAGGTTGTGGTCACCCCTCCACTTT
TRBV28	TRBJ2-3	NA	15	NA	CASSLGRGSQDTQYF	TGTGCCAGCAGTTTGGGGCGGGGAAGTCAAGATACGCAGTATTTT
TRBV27	TRBJ1-6	few	18	NA	CASPLEEGRYGGDSPLHF	TGTGCCAGCCCCCTTGAAGAGGGGCGATATGGGGGGGATTCACCCCTCCACTTT
TRBV5-4	TRBJ1-1	NA	13	NA	CASSPDIYTEAFF	TGTGCCAGCAGCCCCGATATTTACACTGAAGCTTTCTTT
TRBV5-1	TRBJ2-3	NA	17	NA	CASSKGGGPTRTDTQYF	TGCGCCAGCAGCAAGGGGGGAGGTCCGACCCGCACAGATACGCAGTATTTT
TRBV7-8	TRBJ2-7	NA	17	NA	CASSPSQGAGSWYEQYF	TGTGCCAGCAGCCCCTCACAGGGAGCGGGAAGTTGGTACGAGCAGTACTTC
TRBV23-1	TRBJ1-4	once	16	NA	CASSRFRLKGKEKLFF	TGCGCCAGCAGCCGTTTTCGACTGAAGGGGAAAGAAAAACTGTTTTTT
TRBV7-9	TRBJ2-7	NA	15	NA	CASTPQGTPTYEQYF	TGTGCCAGCACCCCCCAGGGGACACCCACCTACGAGCAGTACTTC
TRBV7-9	TRBJ2-1	NA	19	TRBD2	CASSSWRTSGRALMEEGFF	TGTGCCAGCAGCTCGTGGCGGACTAGCGGGAGGGCATTGATGGAGGAGGGGTTCTTC
TRBV6-5	TRBJ2-3	NA	14	NA	CASRRQAPTDTQYF	TGTGCCAGCAGGAGACAGGCCCCCACAGATACGCAGTATTTT
TRBV7-3	TRBJ2-1	once	16	NA	CASTIGGGARRDEQFF	TGTGCCAGCACCATTGGGGGTGGGGCCCGCCGAGATGAGCAGTTCTTC
TRBV9	TRBJ2-1	NA	16	TRBD2	CASSVARLAGEAEQFF	TGTGCCAGCAGCGTAGCCCGACTAGCGGGAGAGGCTGAGCAGTTCTTC
TRBV7-2	TRBJ2-7	few	14	NA	CASSSRQPPYEQYF	TGTGCCAGCAGCTCAAGACAGCCCCCCTACGAGCAGTACTTC
TRBV27	TRBJ2-5	NA	15	TRBD2	CASSSRGAQAETQYF	TGTGCCAGCAGTTCGCGGGGGGCACAGGCAGAGACCCAGTACTTC
TRBV2	TRBJ1-2	NA	12	NA	CASSEGRAGYTF	TGTGCCAGCAGTGAAGGCAGGGCTGGCTACACCTTC
TRBV29-1	TRBJ2-7	NA	14	NA	CSVTHGQIPYEQYF	TGCAGCGTGACACATGGACAAATCCCTTACGAGCAGTACTTC
TRBV18	TRBJ2-1	NA	11	NA	CASSPLEEQFF	TGTGCCAGCTCACCCCTTGAAGAGCAGTTCTTC
TRBV4-2	TRBJ2-4	NA	17	NA	CASSQPGAGRVKNIQYF	TGTGCCAGCAGCCAACCCGGGGCGGGTCGGGTCAAAAACATTCAGTACTTC
TRBV10-3	TRBJ2-7	NA	14	TRBD1	CAISGEDRGVEQYF	TGTGCCATCAGTGGTGAGGACAGGGGTGTCGAGCAGTACTTC
TRBV7-9	TRBJ2-7	NA	15	TRBD1	CASSLAPQGFYEQYF	TGTGCCAGCAGCTTAGCCCCACAGGGGTTCTACGAGCAGTACTTC
TRBV19	TRBJ2-7	NA	14	NA	CASSIKAVAAEQYF	TGTGCCAGTAGTATAAAGGCCGTGGCTGCGGAGCAGTACTTC
TRBV21-1	TRBJ1-2	NA	15	NA	CASSKGARRVYGYTF	TGTGCCAGCAGCAAGGGAGCCCGGCGGGTCTATGGCTACACCTTC
TRBV7-9	TRBJ2-6	once	16	NA	CASSLDSGSGANVLTF	TGTGCCAGCAGCTTAGATTCCGGCTCTGGGGCCAACGTCCTGACTTTC
TRBV28	TRBJ1-2	few	14	NA	CASSLLGALYGYTF	TGTGCCAGCAGTTTATTAGGGGCCCTCTATGGCTACACCTTC
TRBV14	TRBJ1-2	NA	13	NA	CASSGAEGLILLF	TGTGCCAGCAGCGGAGCCGAGGGATTGATCCTTCTCTTC